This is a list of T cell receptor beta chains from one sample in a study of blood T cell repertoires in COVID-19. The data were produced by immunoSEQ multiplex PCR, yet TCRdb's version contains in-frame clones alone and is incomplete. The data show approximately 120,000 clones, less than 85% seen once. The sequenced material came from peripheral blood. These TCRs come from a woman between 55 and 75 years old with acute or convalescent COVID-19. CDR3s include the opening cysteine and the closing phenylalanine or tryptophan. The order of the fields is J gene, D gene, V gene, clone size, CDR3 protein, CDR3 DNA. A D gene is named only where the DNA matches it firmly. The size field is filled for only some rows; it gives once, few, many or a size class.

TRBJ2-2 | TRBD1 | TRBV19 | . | CASTGTASNTGELFF | TGTGCCAGTACCGGGACAGCCTCGAACACCGGGGAGCTGTTTTTT
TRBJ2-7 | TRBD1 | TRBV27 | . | CASRIWTGKRYEQYF | TGTGCCAGCAGGATATGGACAGGGAAAAGGTACGAGCAGTACTTC
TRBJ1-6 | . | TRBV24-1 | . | CATSDTGQPGSPLHF | TGTGCCACCAGTGATACTGGACAGCCGGGTTCACCCCTCCACTTT
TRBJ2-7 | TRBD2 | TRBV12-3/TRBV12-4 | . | CASTLSGSYEQYF | TGTGCCAGCACCCTCAGCGGGAGCTACGAGCAGTACTTC
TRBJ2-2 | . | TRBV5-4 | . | CASRPEVGELFF | TGTGCCAGCAGACCTGAGGTCGGGGAGCTGTTTTTT
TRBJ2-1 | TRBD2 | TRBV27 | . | CAIGGARTSGYNEQFF | TGTGCCATTGGGGGGGCAAGGACTAGCGGGTACAATGAGCAGTTCTTC
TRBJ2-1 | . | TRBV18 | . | CASSSPGGNEQFF | TGTGCCAGCTCCTCACCTGGGGGGAATGAGCAGTTCTTC
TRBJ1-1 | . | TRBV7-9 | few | CASSFGQGEAFF | TGTGCCAGCAGCTTCGGGCAGGGCGAAGCTTTCTTT
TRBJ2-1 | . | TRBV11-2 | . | CASSLGVGAYNEQFF | TGTGCCAGCAGCTTAGGGGTGGGGGCTTACAATGAGCAGTTCTTC
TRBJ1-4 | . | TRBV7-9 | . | CASSPPGQKGEKLFF | TGTGCCAGCAGCCCACCCGGACAGAAGGGAGAAAAACTGTTTTTT
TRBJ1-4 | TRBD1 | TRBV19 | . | CASSTIGTGGNEKLFF | TGTGCCAGTAGTACGATTGGGACAGGGGGGAATGAAAAACTGTTTTTT
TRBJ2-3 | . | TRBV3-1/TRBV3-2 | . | CASSPRDFPTDTQYF | TGTGCCAGCAGCCCCCGGGACTTCCCCACAGATACGCAGTATTTT
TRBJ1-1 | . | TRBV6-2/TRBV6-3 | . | CASSKTGWTEAFF | TGTGCCAGCAGTAAAACGGGGTGGACTGAAGCTTTCTTT
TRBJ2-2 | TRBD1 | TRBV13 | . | CASSPGGYTGELFF | TGTGCCAGCAGCCCAGGGGGCTACACCGGGGAGCTGTTTTTT
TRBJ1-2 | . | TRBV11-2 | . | CASSPAGGYGYTF | TGTGCCAGCAGCCCGGCGGGGGGCTATGGCTACACCTTC
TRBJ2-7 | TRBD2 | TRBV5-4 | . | CASSLPRLAGVYEQYF | TGTGCCAGCAGCTTGCCGAGACTAGCGGGAGTCTACGAGCAGTACTTC
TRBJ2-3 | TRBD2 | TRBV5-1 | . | CASSFGRGGGTDTQYF | TGCGCCAGCAGCTTCGGGCGGGGGGGCGGCACAGATACGCAGTATTTT
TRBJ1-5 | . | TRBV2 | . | CASSDAREQPQHF | TGTGCCAGCAGTGACGCCAGGGAACAGCCCCAGCATTTT
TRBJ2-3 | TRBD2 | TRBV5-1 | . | CASSPLAVRSDTQYF | TGCGCCAGCAGCCCGCTAGCGGTTAGGTCAGATACGCAGTATTTT
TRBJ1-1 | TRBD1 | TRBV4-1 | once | CASSHTGTANTEAFF | TGCGCCAGCAGCCACACCGGGACAGCCAACACTGAAGCTTTCTTT
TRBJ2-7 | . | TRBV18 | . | CASSRETGAYEQYF | TGTGCCAGCTCACGAGAGACAGGAGCCTACGAGCAGTACTTC
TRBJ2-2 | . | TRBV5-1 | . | CASSSRTAGTGELFF | TGCGCCAGCAGCTCACGAACAGCGGGCACCGGGGAGCTGTTTTTT
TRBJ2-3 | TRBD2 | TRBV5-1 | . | CASRPIGGRSTDTQYF | TGCGCCAGCAGGCCCATAGGCGGGAGGAGCACAGATACGCAGTATTTT
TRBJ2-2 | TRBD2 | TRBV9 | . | CASSPSGSTGELFF | TGTGCCAGCAGCCCTAGCGGGAGCACCGGGGAGCTGTTTTTT
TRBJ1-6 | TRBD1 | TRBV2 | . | CASGEGQAGFSPLHF | TGTGCCAGCGGGGAGGGACAGGCGGGATTCTCACCCCTCCACTTT
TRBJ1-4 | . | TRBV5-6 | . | CASSSMWGANEKLFF | TGTGCCAGCAGCTCAATGTGGGGGGCTAATGAAAAACTGTTTTTT
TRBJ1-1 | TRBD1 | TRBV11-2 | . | CASSFDREGTEAFF | TGTGCCAGCAGCTTCGACAGGGAAGGCACTGAAGCTTTCTTT
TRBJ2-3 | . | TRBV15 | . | CATMGGLGTDTQYF | TGTGCCACCATGGGGGGGCTCGGCACAGATACGCAGTATTTT
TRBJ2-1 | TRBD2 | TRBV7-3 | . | CASSLNGLAGLNEQFF | TGTGCCAGCAGCTTGAACGGACTAGCCGGGCTCAATGAGCAGTTCTTC
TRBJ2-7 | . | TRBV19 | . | CASSPGVLTGEQYF | TGTGCCAGTAGCCCGGGGGTTCTAACCGGCGAGCAGTACTTC
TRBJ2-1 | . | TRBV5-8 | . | CASSLKEQWAGGAVYNEQFF | TGTGCCAGCAGCTTGAAGGAACAGTGGGCGGGCGGGGCCGTCTACAATGAGCAGTTCTTC
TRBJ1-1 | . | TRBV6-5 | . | CASSNRVNTEAFF | TGTGCCAGCAGTAACAGGGTGAACACTGAAGCTTTCTTT
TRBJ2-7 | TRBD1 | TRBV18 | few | CASSPYRQGIYEQYF | TGTGCCAGCTCACCATATAGACAGGGGATCTACGAGCAGTACTTC
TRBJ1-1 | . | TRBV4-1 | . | CASSQATLARMNTEAFF | TGCGCCAGCAGCCAAGCTACCCTGGCGCGGATGAACACTGAAGCTTTCTTT
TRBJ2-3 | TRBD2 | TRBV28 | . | CASSFTISGMSDTQYF | TGTGCCAGCAGTTTCACGATTAGCGGGATGTCAGATACGCAGTATTTT
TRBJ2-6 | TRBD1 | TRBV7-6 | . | CASSLDPQGAAGANVLTF | TGTGCCAGCAGTTTGGATCCTCAGGGGGCTGCGGGGGCCAACGTCCTGACTTTC
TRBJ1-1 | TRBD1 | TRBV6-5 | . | CASSSPPGGTEAFF | TGTGCCAGCAGTTCGCCCCCAGGGGGAACTGAAGCTTTCTTT
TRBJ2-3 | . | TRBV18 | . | CASSPRRGDADTQYF | TGTGCCAGCTCACCAAGGCGGGGAGACGCTGATACGCAGTATTTT
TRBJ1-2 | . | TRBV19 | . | CASSTQTIFGYTF | TGTGCCAGTAGTACCCAGACTATATTCGGCTACACCTTC
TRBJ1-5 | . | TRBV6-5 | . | CASMGRQVSNQPQHF | TGTGCCAGCATGGGGAGGCAAGTTAGCAATCAGCCCCAGCATTTT
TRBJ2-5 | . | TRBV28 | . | CASNRAGILQETQYF | TGTGCCAGCAATAGGGCAGGGATACTCCAAGAGACCCAGTACTTC
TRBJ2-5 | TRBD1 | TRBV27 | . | CASRDSGQGGTQYF | TGTGCCAGCAGGGATTCAGGACAGGGTGGGACCCAGTACTTC
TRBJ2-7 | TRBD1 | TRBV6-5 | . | CASSSGFGQGTYEQYF | TGTGCCAGCAGTTCGGGATTTGGACAGGGGACCTACGAGCAGTACTTC
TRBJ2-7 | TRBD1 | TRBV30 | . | CAWSVLGDRNAYEQYF | TGTGCCTGGAGTGTACTCGGGGACAGGAACGCCTACGAGCAGTACTTC
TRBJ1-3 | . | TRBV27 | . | CASSDPGAGNTIYF | TGTGCCAGCAGTGACCCAGGGGCTGGAAACACCATATATTTT
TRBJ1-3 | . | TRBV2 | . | CASSETGVRGNTIYF | TGTGCCAGCAGTGAAACGGGGGTACGAGGAAACACCATATATTTT
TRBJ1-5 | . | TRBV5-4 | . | CASSLAGPNQPQHF | TGTGCCAGCAGCTTGGCAGGGCCCAATCAGCCCCAGCATTTT
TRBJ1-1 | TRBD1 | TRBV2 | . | CARGGSTQGVLRTNTEAFF | TGTGCCAGAGGGGGGTCCACACAGGGGGTCCTCCGAACGAACACTGAAGCTTTCTTT
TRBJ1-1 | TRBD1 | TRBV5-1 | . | CASSVSGQVNTEAFF | TGCGCCAGCAGCGTATCAGGACAGGTAAACACTGAAGCTTTCTTT
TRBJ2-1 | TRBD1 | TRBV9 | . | CASSAPPGQGINEQFF | TGTGCCAGCAGCGCCCCCCCGGGACAGGGGATCAATGAGCAGTTCTTC
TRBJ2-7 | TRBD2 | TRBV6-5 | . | CASRASGRIYEQYF | TGTGCCAGCAGGGCTAGCGGGAGGATCTACGAGCAGTACTTC
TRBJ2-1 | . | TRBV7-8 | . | CASSLRGNSYNEQFF | TGTGCCAGCAGCTTAAGGGGCAACTCCTACAATGAGCAGTTCTTC
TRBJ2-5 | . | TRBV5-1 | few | CASRGVPFQETQYF | TGCGCCAGCAGAGGGGTGCCGTTCCAAGAGACCCAGTACTTC
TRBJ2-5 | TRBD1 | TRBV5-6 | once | CASSYRGGETQYF | TGTGCCAGCTCCTACAGGGGTGGAGAGACCCAGTACTTC
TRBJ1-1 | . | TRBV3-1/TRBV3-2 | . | CASSQVNRMNTEAFF | TGTGCCAGCAGCCAAGTCAACAGAATGAACACTGAAGCCTTCTTT
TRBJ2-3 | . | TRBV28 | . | CASSLQAGPLVTQYF | TGTGCCAGCAGTTTGCAGGCAGGGCCATTAGTTACGCAGTATTTT
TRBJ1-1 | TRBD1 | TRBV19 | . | CASSNLDRVDTEAFF | TGTGCCAGTAGTAATCTAGACAGGGTCGACACTGAAGCTTTCTTT